The rows below give T cell receptor beta chains drawn from one sample of a study of blood T cell repertoires in COVID-19. Sequencing used immunoSEQ multiplex PCR; TCRdb keeps in-frame clones, though not all of them. This repertoire shows approximately 170,000 clones, about 86% found once; its top ten account for roughly 7%. The sequenced material came from peripheral blood. Source of these receptors: a woman of 80 years or more in a cohort sampled during active or convalescent COVID-19. CDR3s include the opening cysteine and the closing phenylalanine or tryptophan. The order of the fields is clone size, CDR3 length, D gene, J gene, V gene, CDR3 protein, CDR3 DNA. The D gene is left open where the match is weak. Rows may omit the clone size; those that give it use once, few, many or a size class.

clone size: many; CDR3 length: 14; D gene: TRBD1; J gene: TRBJ1-6; V gene: TRBV6-4; CDR3 protein: CASSDMAGGSPLHF; CDR3 DNA: TGTGCCAGCAGTGACATGGCAGGGGGATCACCCCTCCACTTT
clone size: -; CDR3 length: 15; D gene: -; J gene: TRBJ1-1; V gene: TRBV5-1; CDR3 protein: CASSLARGSLAEAFF; CDR3 DNA: TGCGCCAGCAGCTTGGCCAGGGGATCTCTGGCTGAAGCTTTCTTT
clone size: -; CDR3 length: 15; D gene: TRBD1; J gene: TRBJ2-7; V gene: TRBV5-1; CDR3 protein: CASRSYRGRSYEQYF; CDR3 DNA: TGCGCCAGCAGAAGTTACAGGGGGCGATCCTACGAGCAGTACTTC
clone size: -; CDR3 length: 16; D gene: -; J gene: TRBJ2-4; V gene: TRBV7-8; CDR3 protein: CASSHAVPLAKNIQYF; CDR3 DNA: TGTGCCAGCAGTCATGCGGTCCCCTTAGCCAAAAACATTCAGTACTTC
clone size: -; CDR3 length: 15; D gene: TRBD1; J gene: TRBJ1-5; V gene: TRBV27; CDR3 protein: CASSLGTGGNQPQHF; CDR3 DNA: TGTGCCAGCAGTTTGGGGACAGGGGGGAATCAGCCCCAGCATTTT
clone size: -; CDR3 length: 15; D gene: TRBD2; J gene: TRBJ2-7; V gene: TRBV10-3; CDR3 protein: CATAADSGVGHEQYF; CDR3 DNA: TGTGCCACCGCCGCAGATAGCGGGGTGGGCCACGAGCAGTACTTC
clone size: -; CDR3 length: 15; D gene: TRBD1; J gene: TRBJ2-5; V gene: TRBV11-2; CDR3 protein: CASSLDTGVQETQYF; CDR3 DNA: TGTGCCAGCAGCTTGGATACAGGGGTCCAAGAGACCCAGTACTTC
clone size: few; CDR3 length: 15; D gene: TRBD1; J gene: TRBJ2-2; V gene: TRBV18; CDR3 protein: CASSPFEGAIGELFF; CDR3 DNA: TGTGCCAGCTCACCATTCGAGGGGGCCATCGGGGAGCTGTTTTTT
clone size: -; CDR3 length: 15; D gene: -; J gene: TRBJ1-5; V gene: TRBV6-5; CDR3 protein: CASSYTGVGGQPQHF; CDR3 DNA: TGTGCCAGCAGTTACACAGGCGTCGGGGGGCAGCCCCAGCATTTT
clone size: -; CDR3 length: 14; D gene: TRBD1; J gene: TRBJ2-5; V gene: TRBV10-3; CDR3 protein: CAISESDRAETQYF; CDR3 DNA: TGTGCCATCAGTGAGTCGGACAGGGCTGAGACCCAGTACTTC
clone size: -; CDR3 length: 14; D gene: -; J gene: TRBJ2-3; V gene: TRBV11-2; CDR3 protein: CASSTTGSTDTQYF; CDR3 DNA: TGTGCCAGCAGCACGACAGGTAGCACAGATACGCAGTATTTT
clone size: -; CDR3 length: 13; D gene: -; J gene: TRBJ1-6; V gene: TRBV24-1; CDR3 protein: CATDGETNSPLHF; CDR3 DNA: TGTGCCACCGATGGGGAGACCAATTCACCCCTCCACTTT
clone size: -; CDR3 length: 13; D gene: -; J gene: TRBJ2-1; V gene: TRBV4-3; CDR3 protein: CASSQDTAAEQFF; CDR3 DNA: TGCGCCAGCAGCCAAGATACAGCGGCTGAGCAGTTCTTC
clone size: -; CDR3 length: 16; D gene: TRBD1; J gene: TRBJ2-2; V gene: TRBV18; CDR3 protein: CASSPPGQRGTGELFF; CDR3 DNA: TGTGCCAGCTCACCACCGGGACAGAGAGGGACCGGGGAGCTGTTTTTT
clone size: -; CDR3 length: 17; D gene: TRBD2; J gene: TRBJ2-1; V gene: TRBV3-1/TRBV3-2; CDR3 protein: CASSSTSGPSSYNEQFF; CDR3 DNA: TGTGCCAGCAGCTCTACTAGCGGACCTAGCTCCTACAATGAGCAGTTCTTC
clone size: -; CDR3 length: 14; D gene: -; J gene: TRBJ1-2; V gene: TRBV6-5; CDR3 protein: CASSYSPGFYGYTF; CDR3 DNA: TGTGCCAGCAGTTACTCTCCGGGGTTCTATGGCTACACCTTC
clone size: once; CDR3 length: 13; D gene: -; J gene: TRBJ1-3; V gene: TRBV12-3/TRBV12-4; CDR3 protein: CASMGSPGNTIYF; CDR3 DNA: TGTGCCAGCATGGGCTCTCCTGGAAACACCATATATTTT
clone size: -; CDR3 length: 14; D gene: TRBD2; J gene: TRBJ2-7; V gene: TRBV5-6; CDR3 protein: CASSLPNSGVRPYF; CDR3 DNA: TGTGCCAGCAGCTTACCGAATAGCGGGGTACGACCTTACTTC
clone size: -; CDR3 length: 15; D gene: TRBD2; J gene: TRBJ2-7; V gene: TRBV3-1/TRBV3-2; CDR3 protein: CASSQFRDGRWEQYF; CDR3 DNA: TGTGCCAGCAGCCAATTCCGGGACGGGAGGTGGGAGCAGTACTTC
clone size: -; CDR3 length: 15; D gene: -; J gene: TRBJ1-2; V gene: TRBV4-3; CDR3 protein: CASSQDWSGIYGYTF; CDR3 DNA: TGCGCCAGCAGCCAAGATTGGTCCGGGATCTATGGCTACACCTTC
clone size: -; CDR3 length: 15; D gene: TRBD1; J gene: TRBJ1-2; V gene: TRBV9; CDR3 protein: CASSVGGGAFVGYTF; CDR3 DNA: TGTGCCAGCAGCGTAGGAGGGGGCGCCTTCGTGGGCTACACCTTC
clone size: -; CDR3 length: 17; D gene: TRBD2; J gene: TRBJ2-2; V gene: TRBV19; CDR3 protein: CASSTLGLAPNTGELFF; CDR3 DNA: TGTGCCAGTAGTACCCTAGGACTAGCACCGAACACCGGGGAGCTGTTTTTT
clone size: -; CDR3 length: 16; D gene: TRBD1; J gene: TRBJ1-1; V gene: TRBV18; CDR3 protein: CASSRRTGERSTEAFF; CDR3 DNA: TGTGCCAGCTCACGACGGACAGGGGAGAGGAGCACTGAAGCTTTCTTT
clone size: few; CDR3 length: 12; D gene: -; J gene: TRBJ2-1; V gene: TRBV15; CDR3 protein: CATSRSERGQFF; CDR3 DNA: TGTGCCACCAGCAGGTCCGAGCGTGGGCAGTTCTTC
clone size: -; CDR3 length: 13; D gene: -; J gene: TRBJ1-1; V gene: TRBV4-1; CDR3 protein: CASSQGADTEAFF; CDR3 DNA: TGCGCCAGCAGCCAGGGGGCGGACACTGAAGCTTTCTTT
clone size: -; CDR3 length: 14; D gene: -; J gene: TRBJ1-4; V gene: TRBV4-1; CDR3 protein: CASSQVSRGGGLFF; CDR3 DNA: TGCGCCAGCAGCCAAGTTTCCCGAGGGGGGGGACTGTTTTTT
clone size: -; CDR3 length: 14; D gene: TRBD1; J gene: TRBJ2-5; V gene: TRBV19; CDR3 protein: CASSIQGAGETQYF; CDR3 DNA: TGTGCCAGTAGTATACAGGGGGCTGGAGAGACCCAGTACTTC
clone size: -; CDR3 length: 14; D gene: TRBD1; J gene: TRBJ1-1; V gene: TRBV9; CDR3 protein: CASSVGQGDTEAFF; CDR3 DNA: TGTGCCAGCAGCGTGGGACAGGGGGACACTGAAGCTTTCTTT
clone size: -; CDR3 length: 12; D gene: -; J gene: TRBJ1-1; V gene: TRBV20-1; CDR3 protein: CSASKQYTEAFF; CDR3 DNA: TGCAGTGCTAGTAAACAGTACACTGAAGCTTTCTTT
clone size: -; CDR3 length: 14; D gene: -; J gene: TRBJ1-1; V gene: TRBV4-3; CDR3 protein: CASSQELAGSEAFF; CDR3 DNA: TGCGCCAGCAGCCAAGAGCTGGCAGGGTCTGAAGCTTTCTTT
clone size: -; CDR3 length: 15; D gene: TRBD1; J gene: TRBJ1-1; V gene: TRBV6-5; CDR3 protein: CASSYSRNRGTEAFF; CDR3 DNA: TGTGCCAGCAGTTACTCCCGGAACAGGGGGACTGAAGCTTTCTTT
clone size: -; CDR3 length: 17; D gene: TRBD1; J gene: TRBJ1-3; V gene: TRBV11-2; CDR3 protein: CASSTPQGASSGNTIYF; CDR3 DNA: TGTGCCAGCAGCACCCCACAGGGGGCCAGCTCTGGAAACACCATATATTTT
clone size: -; CDR3 length: 12; D gene: -; J gene: TRBJ2-7; V gene: TRBV5-4; CDR3 protein: CASSLGQYEQYF; CDR3 DNA: TGTGCCAGCAGCTTGGGACAGTACGAGCAGTACTTC
clone size: -; CDR3 length: 12; D gene: -; J gene: TRBJ1-1; V gene: TRBV29-1; CDR3 protein: CSGGLVELEAFF; CDR3 DNA: TGCAGCGGGGGGTTGGTTGAGCTTGAAGCTTTCTTT
clone size: once; CDR3 length: 13; D gene: -; J gene: TRBJ2-7; V gene: TRBV7-2; CDR3 protein: CASSLAGGREQYF; CDR3 DNA: TGTGCCAGCAGCTTAGCGGGGGGGCGGGAGCAGTACTTC
clone size: few; CDR3 length: 15; D gene: TRBD1; J gene: TRBJ1-5; V gene: TRBV19; CDR3 protein: CASSPGRGLGQPQHF; CDR3 DNA: TGTGCCAGTAGTCCTGGCAGGGGGCTTGGCCAGCCCCAGCATTTT
clone size: -; CDR3 length: 16; D gene: TRBD1; J gene: TRBJ1-5; V gene: TRBV19; CDR3 protein: CASSTGTGSSNQPQHF; CDR3 DNA: TGTGCCAGTAGTACAGGGACAGGGAGTAGCAATCAGCCCCAGCATTTT
clone size: -; CDR3 length: 15; D gene: TRBD2; J gene: TRBJ2-5; V gene: TRBV9; CDR3 protein: CASSVSGRDQETQYF; CDR3 DNA: TGTGCCAGCAGCGTAAGCGGGAGGGACCAAGAGACCCAGTACTTC
clone size: -; CDR3 length: 15; D gene: -; J gene: TRBJ2-1; V gene: TRBV11-3; CDR3 protein: CASSLGGGHYNEQFF; CDR3 DNA: TGTGCCAGCAGCTTAGGAGGGGGACATTACAATGAGCAGTTCTTC
clone size: -; CDR3 length: 14; D gene: -; J gene: TRBJ1-2; V gene: TRBV30; CDR3 protein: CAWSAPGRNYGYTF; CDR3 DNA: TGTGCCTGGAGTGCTCCAGGGAGGAACTATGGCTACACCTTC
clone size: -; CDR3 length: 15; D gene: -; J gene: TRBJ1-1; V gene: TRBV6-5; CDR3 protein: CASSYSTGFSTEAFF; CDR3 DNA: TGTGCCAGCAGTTACTCTACAGGGTTTAGCACTGAAGCTTTCTTT
clone size: -; CDR3 length: 16; D gene: TRBD2; J gene: TRBJ2-5; V gene: TRBV6-1; CDR3 protein: CASSETGTSGSETQYF; CDR3 DNA: TGTGCCAGCAGTGAAACCGGGACTAGCGGATCAGAGACCCAGTACTTC
clone size: -; CDR3 length: 14; D gene: -; J gene: TRBJ1-2; V gene: TRBV9; CDR3 protein: CASSEGGSGYGYTF; CDR3 DNA: TGTGCCAGCAGCGAAGGGGGTTCAGGATATGGCTACACCTTC
clone size: -; CDR3 length: 13; D gene: -; J gene: TRBJ2-7; V gene: TRBV14; CDR3 protein: CASSQWTEGEQYF; CDR3 DNA: TGTGCCAGCAGCCAATGGACAGAGGGCGAGCAGTACTTC
clone size: -; CDR3 length: 16; D gene: -; J gene: TRBJ1-3; V gene: TRBV11-2; CDR3 protein: CASSLQRAASGNTIYF; CDR3 DNA: TGTGCCAGCAGCCTCCAGAGGGCGGCGTCGGGAAACACCATATATTTT
clone size: -; CDR3 length: 16; D gene: TRBD1; J gene: TRBJ2-7; V gene: TRBV6-2/TRBV6-3; CDR3 protein: CASSYLRTGAKYEQYF; CDR3 DNA: TGTGCCAGCAGTTACCTAAGGACAGGGGCAAAGTACGAGCAGTACTTC
clone size: -; CDR3 length: 14; D gene: TRBD2; J gene: TRBJ2-3; V gene: TRBV6-5; CDR3 protein: CASSVAGGTDTQYF; CDR3 DNA: TGTGCCAGCAGCGTAGCGGGGGGCACAGATACGCAGTATTTT
clone size: -; CDR3 length: 10; D gene: -; J gene: TRBJ2-2; V gene: TRBV28; CDR3 protein: CATGPGELFF; CDR3 DNA: TGTGCCACCGGTCCCGGGGAGCTGTTTTTT